This T cell receptor beta chain emerged from a study of cytomegalovirus exposure and HLA in healthy donors. The PCR was carried out with 60 Vbeta primers and 13 Jbeta primers. This table comes from immunoSEQ multiplex PCR, and its TCRdb copy is limited to in-frame clones, with some not included. The profile covers 130,000 to 150,000 clones, with approximately 74% appearing a single time and roughly 4% taken by the ten largest. CDR3 length equals 15 residues. After removal of 0 bases from V and 4 bases from J, the junction contained 4 bases not matched to a gene. The germline V gene encodes CDR1 SGHDT and CDR2 YYEEEE.

This sequence was found in a young man in good health and CMV-seropositive. Sequenced input: PBMCs. The chain recombines TRBV5-6 with TRBJ2-7, with 10 nucleotides matching TRBD1. CDR3 DNA: TGTGCCAGCAGCTTGGCGGGACAGGGGTTTTACGAGCAGTACTTC. This encodes CASSLAGQGFYEQYF.